This T cell receptor beta chain is drawn from a study of cytomegalovirus exposure and HLA in healthy donors. Method: immunoSEQ multiplex PCR; TCRdb's copy keeps in-frame clones and lacks some. The sample holds 130,000 to 150,000 clones, about 91% seen once. Study results and limitations: Rarity held for most TCR sequences, but there were some public TCRs that occurred in many donors.

With respect to this clone: Its antigen is undetermined.

Germline values: CDR1 SNHLY, CDR2 FYNNEI. The CDR3 loop spans 12 amino acids. V was pared by 6 bases and J by 4 bases, with 9 bases between. The genes are TRBV2 and TRBJ1-2; no clear D gene. This receptor was identified in a woman aged 18-29 years in good health and CMV-seropositive. The sequenced sample was PBMCs. CDR3 sequence (DNA): TGTGCCAGCAGGCGGGGAGGCTATGGCTACACCTTC. Protein sequence: CASRRGGYGYTF.